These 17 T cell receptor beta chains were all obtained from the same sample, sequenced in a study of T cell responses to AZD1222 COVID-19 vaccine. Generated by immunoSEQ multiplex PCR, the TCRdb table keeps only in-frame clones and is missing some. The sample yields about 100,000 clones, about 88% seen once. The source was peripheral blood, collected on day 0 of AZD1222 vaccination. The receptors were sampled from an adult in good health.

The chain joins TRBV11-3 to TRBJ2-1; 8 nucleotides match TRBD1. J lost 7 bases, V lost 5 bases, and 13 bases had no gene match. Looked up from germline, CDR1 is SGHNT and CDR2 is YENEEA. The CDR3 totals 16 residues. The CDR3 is CASSPGGFDDQNEQFF. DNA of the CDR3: TGTGCCAGCAGCCCAGGGGGCTTCGACGACCAGAATGAGCAGTTCTTC.

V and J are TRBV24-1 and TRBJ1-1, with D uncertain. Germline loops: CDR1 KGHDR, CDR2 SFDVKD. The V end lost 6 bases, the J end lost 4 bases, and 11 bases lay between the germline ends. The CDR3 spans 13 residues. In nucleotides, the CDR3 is TGTGCCACCAGTACCCCCGGCGGCACTGAAGCTTTCTTT. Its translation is CATSTPGGTEAFF.

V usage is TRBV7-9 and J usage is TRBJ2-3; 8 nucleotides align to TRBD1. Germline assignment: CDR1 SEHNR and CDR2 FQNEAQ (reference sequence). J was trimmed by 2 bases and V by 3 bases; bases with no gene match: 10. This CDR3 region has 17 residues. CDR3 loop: CASSFSGGRTLTDTQYF. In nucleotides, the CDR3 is TGTGCCAGCAGCTTCTCAGGGGGCCGTACCCTCACAGATACGCAGTATTTT.

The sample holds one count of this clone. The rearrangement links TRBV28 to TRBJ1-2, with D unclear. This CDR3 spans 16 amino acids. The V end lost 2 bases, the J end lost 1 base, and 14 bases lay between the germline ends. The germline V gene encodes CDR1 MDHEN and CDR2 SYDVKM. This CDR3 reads CASSLVAALDNYGYTF. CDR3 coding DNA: TGTGCCAGCAGTTTAGTAGCAGCCCTAGATAACTATGGCTACACCTTC.

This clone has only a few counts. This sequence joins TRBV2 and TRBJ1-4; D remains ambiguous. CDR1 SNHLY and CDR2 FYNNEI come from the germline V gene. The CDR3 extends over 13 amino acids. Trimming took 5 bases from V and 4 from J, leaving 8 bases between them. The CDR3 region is CASSQELNEKLFF. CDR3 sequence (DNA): TGTGCCAGCAGTCAGGAGCTTAATGAAAAACTGTTTTTT.

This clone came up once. CDR3 nucleotide sequence: TGCGCCAGCAGTGAGTCAGGGTCTTACACTGAAGCTTTCTTT. It translates to CASSESGSYTEAFF. The chain is built from TRBV10-1 and TRBJ1-1; D is undetermined. Looked up from germline, CDR1 is WNHNN and CDR2 is SYGVQD (reference sequence). V lost 0 bases to trimming and J lost 3 bases, with 8 bases between them. The CDR3 is made up of 14 amino acids.

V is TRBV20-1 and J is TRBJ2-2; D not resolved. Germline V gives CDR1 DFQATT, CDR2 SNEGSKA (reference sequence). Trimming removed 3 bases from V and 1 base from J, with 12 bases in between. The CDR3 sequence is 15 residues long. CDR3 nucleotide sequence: TGCAGTGCTAGTAACAGCCTTATGAACACCGGGGAGCTGTTTTTT. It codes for CSASNSLMNTGELFF.

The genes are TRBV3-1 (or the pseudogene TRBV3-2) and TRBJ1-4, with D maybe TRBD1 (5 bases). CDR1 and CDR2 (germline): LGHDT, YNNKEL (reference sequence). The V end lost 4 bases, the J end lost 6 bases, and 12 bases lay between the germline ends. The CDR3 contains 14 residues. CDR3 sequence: CASSRGGRDEKLFF. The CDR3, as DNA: TGTGCCAGCAGCCGTGGCGGCAGGGATGAAAAACTGTTTTTT.

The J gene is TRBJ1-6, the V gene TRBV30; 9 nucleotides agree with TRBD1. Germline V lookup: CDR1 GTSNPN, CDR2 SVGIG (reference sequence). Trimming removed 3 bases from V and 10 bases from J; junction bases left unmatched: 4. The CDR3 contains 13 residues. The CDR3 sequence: CAWRDRGYSPLHF. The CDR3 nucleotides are TGTGCCTGGAGGGACAGGGGATACTCACCCCTCCACTTT.

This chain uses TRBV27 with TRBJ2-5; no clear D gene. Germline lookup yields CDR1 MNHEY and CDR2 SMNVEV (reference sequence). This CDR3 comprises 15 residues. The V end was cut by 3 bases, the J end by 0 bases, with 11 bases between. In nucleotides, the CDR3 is TGTGCCAGCAGTTTCAACCCAACGTACCAAGAGACCCAGTACTTC. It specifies CASSFNPTYQETQYF.

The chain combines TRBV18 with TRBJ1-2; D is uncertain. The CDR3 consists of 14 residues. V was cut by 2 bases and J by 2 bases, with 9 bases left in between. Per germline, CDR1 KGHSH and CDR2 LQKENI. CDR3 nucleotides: TGTGCCAGCTCACCAGCGACGGCAAACTATGGCTACACCTTC. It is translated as CASSPATANYGYTF.

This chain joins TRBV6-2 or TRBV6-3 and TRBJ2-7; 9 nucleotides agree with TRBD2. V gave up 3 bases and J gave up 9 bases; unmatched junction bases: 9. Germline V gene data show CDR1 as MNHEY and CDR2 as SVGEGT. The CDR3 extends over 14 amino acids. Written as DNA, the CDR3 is TGTGCCAGCAGTTATGTAGCGGGGGCCCGAGGGCAGTACTTC. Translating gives CASSYVAGARGQYF.

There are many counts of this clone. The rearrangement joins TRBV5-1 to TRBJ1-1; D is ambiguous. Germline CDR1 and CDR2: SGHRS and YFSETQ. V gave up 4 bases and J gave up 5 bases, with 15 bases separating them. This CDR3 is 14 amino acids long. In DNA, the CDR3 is TGCGCCAGCAGCCAGTCGTTCCCGGGGACTGAAGCTTTCTTT. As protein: CASSQSFPGTEAFF.

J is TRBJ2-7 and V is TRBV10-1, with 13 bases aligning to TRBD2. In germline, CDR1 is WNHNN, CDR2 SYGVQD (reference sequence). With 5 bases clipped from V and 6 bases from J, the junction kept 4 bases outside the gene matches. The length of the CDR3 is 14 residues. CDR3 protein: CASSRTSGSGEQYF. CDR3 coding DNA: TGCGCCAGCAGTAGGACTAGCGGGAGTGGCGAGCAGTACTTC.

In nucleotides, the CDR3 is TGTGCCAGCAGTTTAGGGTCCTCTGGAAACACCATATATTTT. Protein: CASSLGSSGNTIYF. The V call is TRBV2, the J call TRBJ1-3; D is unresolved. CDR3 length: 14 residues. Trimming removed 5 bases at V and 0 bases at J, with 8 bases between. Germline V gene lookup returns CDR1 SNHLY and CDR2 FYNNEI.

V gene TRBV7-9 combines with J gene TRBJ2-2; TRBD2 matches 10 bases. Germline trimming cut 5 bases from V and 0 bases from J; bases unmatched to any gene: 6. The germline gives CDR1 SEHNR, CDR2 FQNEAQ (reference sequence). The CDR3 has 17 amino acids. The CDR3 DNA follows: TGTGCCAGCAGCCCCCGGACTAGCGGCACGAACACCGGGGAGCTGTTTTTT. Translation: CASSPRTSGTNTGELFF.

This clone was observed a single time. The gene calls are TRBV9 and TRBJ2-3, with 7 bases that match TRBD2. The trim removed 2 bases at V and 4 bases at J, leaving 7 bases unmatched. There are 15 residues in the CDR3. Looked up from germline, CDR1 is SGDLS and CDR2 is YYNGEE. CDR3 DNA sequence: TGTGCCAGCAGCGTCCGCGGGGGTCTCCCAGATACGCAGTATTTT. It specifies CASSVRGGLPDTQYF.